This T cell receptor beta chain was recorded in a study of shared clonotypes between healthy human individuals. Study-level findings and limits: What naive subsets generally showed was a larger estimated richness than memory subsets showed. Of the naive CD4 clonotypes, roughly 5.2% were shared across several donors.

As concerns this clone: The antigen remains undetermined.

The deep-level immunoSEQ assay was used. The sorted-subset replicate PCRs were given around 190 ng DNA, which is 27,000 or so T cell genomes. Sequencing was performed with immunoSEQ multiplex PCR; in TCRdb, only in-frame clones are kept and a portion is missing. The data hold roughly 1.5 million clones, with around 98% observed a single time. The J segment lost 2 bases and the V segment lost 6 bases, leaving 6 bases of the junction unmatched. CDR3 length equals 16 residues. The germline gives CDR1 ENHRY, CDR2 SYGVKD. This clonotype was obtained from a man aged 30 to 45 in good health. J is TRBJ2-7 and V is TRBV10-3; TRBD2 matches 14 bases. Source material: naive CD4+ T cells sorted from blood. Indicated subset: CD45RA+ positively selected. The CDR3 DNA reads TGTGCCATCAGCGGACTAGCGGGAGGCCGAACCTACGAGCAGTACTTC. It is translated as CAISGLAGGRTYEQYF.